One sample yielded the 29 T cell receptor beta chains listed below, sequenced in a study of blood T cell repertoires in COVID-19. Clones were read by immunoSEQ multiplex PCR, and TCRdb kept only the in-frame ones, dropping some. The sample has fewer than 200,000 clones; around 83% are singletons. The specimen sequenced was peripheral blood. Receptors originate from a woman between 65 and 79 years old who had recovered from COVID-19.

This clone was observed a handful of times. The chain couples TRBV30 to TRBJ1-6, with 7 bases aligning to TRBD1. The J segment lost 9 bases and the V segment lost 5 bases, leaving 10 bases of the junction unmatched. From germline, CDR1 is GTSNPN and CDR2 SVGIG (reference sequence). The CDR3 is made up of 14 amino acids. DNA for the CDR3: TGTGCCTGGCGCAATCCCGGGACAGCTTCACCCCTCCACTTT. Translated: CAWRNPGTASPLHF.

The rearrangement joins TRBV27 to TRBJ2-1, with D perhaps matching TRBD2 (5 bases). This CDR3 is 13 amino acids long. Trimming removed 6 bases at V and 5 bases at J, with 11 bases between. Germline assignment: CDR1 MNHEY and CDR2 SMNVEV (reference sequence). The CDR3 loop reads CASSWLGDNEQFF. The CDR3 DNA sequence: TGTGCCAGCAGCTGGCTCGGGGACAATGAGCAGTTCTTC.

This rearrangement joins TRBV19 to TRBJ2-7, with a tentative D call TRBD1 (6 bases). The CDR3 length is 15 residues. Germline-derived CDR1 and CDR2 are LNHDA and SQIVND (reference sequence). Trimming pared 3 bases from V and 0 bases from J, leaving 12 bases between. CDR3 region: CASSIGDTVSYEQYF. The CDR3 DNA follows: TGTGCCAGTAGTATTGGGGACACCGTCTCCTACGAGCAGTACTTC.

There are a few counts of this clone. The gene calls are TRBV24-1 and TRBJ1-4; the match to TRBD1 covers 7 bases. After removal of 3 bases from V and 8 bases from J, the junction contained 8 bases not matched to a gene. The CDR3 has 15 amino acids. The V gene's germline CDR1 is KGHDR and CDR2 SFDVKD. Here the CDR3 DNA reads TGTGCCACCAGTGATACCCGGGACAGCGGAGAAAAACTGTTTTTT. It translates to CATSDTRDSGEKLFF.

This clone came up once. The V gene is TRBV2, the J gene TRBJ2-1; D is perhaps TRBD2 (5 bases). Trimming stripped 11 bases from V and 6 bases from J, with 17 bases between. The CDR3 has 13 residues. CDR1 and CDR2 from the germline V gene are SNHLY and FYNNEI. The CDR3 region has the DNA TGTGCCCAAGGATTGGACTTCAGCAATGAGCAGTTCTTC. It yields the protein CAQGLDFSNEQFF.

This chain links TRBV28 with TRBJ2-1, with 7 positions matching TRBD2. The CDR3 runs to 16 residues. Germline trimming cut 6 bases from V and 2 bases from J; bases unmatched to any gene: 10. CDR1 and CDR2 from the germline V gene are MDHEN and SYDVKM. The CDR3 DNA is TGTGCCAGCAGAGAACTAGCGCCCGACACCTACAATGAGCAGTTCTTC. This encodes CASRELAPDTYNEQFF.

The gene calls are TRBV18 and TRBJ2-7, with TRBD1 matching over 9 bases. The germline V gene encodes CDR1 KGHSH and CDR2 LQKENI. V gave up 4 bases and J gave up 7 bases; unmatched junction bases: 11. There are 15 residues in the CDR3. CDR3 residues: CASSLTPGQGVEQYF. The CDR3 bases are TGTGCCAGCTCACTGACCCCGGGACAGGGAGTTGAGCAGTACTTC.

The V call is TRBV2, the J call TRBJ2-3; 8 bases fit TRBD2. The CDR3 has 11 residues. With V trimmed by 10 bases and J by 10 bases, 7 bases remained unmatched. CDR1 is SNHLY, CDR2 FYNNEI, per germline. The CDR3 coding sequence is TGTGCCACCGATAGCGGGATTGCGCAGTATTTT. Protein sequence: CATDSGIAQYF.

This chain uses TRBV30 with TRBJ1-2, with D perhaps TRBD1 (5 bases). Deletions cut 5 bases from V and 5 bases from J, with 15 bases between. This CDR3 has 13 residues. Germline-derived CDR1 and CDR2 are GTSNPN and SVGIG (reference sequence). CDR3: CAWAQGWRYGYTF. Written as DNA, the CDR3 is TGTGCCTGGGCCCAGGGCTGGCGGTATGGCTACACCTTC.

The chain joins TRBV18 to TRBJ2-1, with 10 bases identical to TRBD2. Per germline, CDR1 KGHSH and CDR2 LQKENI. V trimming: 3 bases; J trimming: 2 bases; junction bases outside the gene matches: 7. The CDR3 is 17 residues long. CDR3 sequence: CASSPAVLAGAYNEQFF. The CDR3 DNA reads TGTGCCAGCTCACCCGCAGTGCTAGCGGGAGCCTACAATGAGCAGTTCTTC.

The gene calls are TRBV28 and TRBJ2-1; 9 bases map to TRBD2. Germline CDR1 MDHEN, CDR2 SYDVKM. The CDR3 spans 20 residues. Germline trimming cut 6 bases from V and 5 bases from J; bases unmatched to any gene: 23. The CDR3 nucleotides read TGTGCCAGCAGCCCCACCCTAGCGGGGAGTTTCTTCGGAGGCGACAATGAGCAGTTCTTC. Its protein is CASSPTLAGSFFGGDNEQFF.

This clone was observed a few times. The J gene is TRBJ2-5, the V gene TRBV5-5, with a possible D match to TRBD2 (5 bases). CDR3 length equals 14 residues. V lost 4 bases to trimming and J lost 4 bases, with 14 bases between them. Per germline, CDR1 SGHKS and CDR2 YYEKEE (reference sequence). The CDR3 sequence is CASSLEGLVETQYF. CDR3 in DNA: TGTGCCAGCAGCCTGGAAGGACTGGTAGAGACCCAGTACTTC.

This clone was seen only a few times. The genes are TRBV9 and TRBJ2-2; the D gene is possibly TRBD2 (5 bases). V lost 5 bases and J lost 6, with 17 bases in between. This CDR3 has 15 residues. Germline V gene sequence: CDR1 SGDLS, CDR2 YYNGEE. This CDR3 reads CASRPGLGVAGELFF. Written as DNA, the CDR3 is TGTGCCAGCAGACCGGGATTAGGTGTCGCCGGGGAGCTGTTTTTT.

V gene TRBV7-9 combines with J gene TRBJ1-1; D unresolved. CDR1 and CDR2 from the germline V gene are SEHNR and FQNEAQ (reference sequence). Trimming stripped 5 bases from V and 6 bases from J, with 19 bases between. This CDR3 has 15 amino acids. The CDR3 nucleotides are TGTGCCAGCAGCCCCCGTGGGTCCCCCGGGGCTGAAGCTTTCTTT. Amino acids: CASSPRGSPGAEAFF.

The rearrangement joins TRBV18 to TRBJ2-1, with 8 bases matching TRBD2. Trimming removed 0 bases from V and 7 bases from J; junction bases left unmatched: 2. This CDR3 is 14 amino acids long. Germline V lookup: CDR1 KGHSH, CDR2 LQKENI. Here the CDR3 reads CASSPPRGRNEQFF. In nucleotides, the CDR3 is TGTGCCAGCTCACCACCCCGCGGGAGGAATGAGCAGTTCTTC.

V gene TRBV4-3 combines with J gene TRBJ1-4; 11 bases match TRBD1. Germline-derived CDR1 and CDR2 are LGHNA and YSLEER. V shed 1 base and J 8 bases; nucleotides not matched to a gene: 12. The CDR3 spans 18 residues. Here the CDR3 reads CASSQGVTPGQGGEKLFF. CDR3 nucleotide sequence: TGCGCCAGCAGCCAAGGAGTAACGCCGGGACAGGGGGGCGAAAAACTGTTTTTT.

The chain employs TRBV19 and TRBJ2-7; the match to TRBD2 covers 7 bases. Germline V gene lookup returns CDR1 LNHDA and CDR2 SQIVND (reference sequence). This CDR3 spans 13 amino acids. Germline trimming cut 3 bases from V and 7 bases from J; bases unmatched to any gene: 6. DNA for the CDR3: TGTGCCAGTAGTATCCCCGGGGAGGGGGAGCAGTACTTC. It yields the protein CASSIPGEGEQYF.

V and J are TRBV7-2 and TRBJ1-2, with a possible D match to TRBD1 (6 bases). Germline V lookup: CDR1 SGHTA, CDR2 FQGNSA. The V end lost 1 base, the J end lost 4 bases, and 16 bases lay between the germline ends. CDR3 length: 16 residues. This CDR3 reads CASSLGGPGHLYGYTF. Here the CDR3 DNA reads TGTGCCAGCAGCTTAGGGGGGCCGGGACACCTCTATGGCTACACCTTC.

This clone appeared once. This rearrangement joins TRBV4-3 to TRBJ1-6; a possible D gene is TRBD1 (5 bases). Germline values: CDR1 LGHNA, CDR2 YSLEER. The V and J ends lost 0 bases and 6 bases respectively, with 12 bases between them. This CDR3 has 16 amino acids. DNA for the CDR3: TGCGCCAGCAGCCAAGACGGGGGAAGCGGTAATTCACCCCTCCACTTT. Its protein product is CASSQDGGSGNSPLHF.

This sequence joins TRBV5-1 and TRBJ2-5, with D perhaps TRBD2 (6 bases). The CDR3 covers 16 residues. Trimming removed 4 bases at V and 5 bases at J, with 21 bases between. Germline CDR1 reads SGHRS; CDR2 reads YFSETQ. CDR3 DNA: TGCGCCAGCAGCCCCCCGTTGTCTAGCGATGGCGAGACCCAGTACTTC. Amino acid sequence: CASSPPLSSDGETQYF. Variable domain in full (rest from reference TRBV5-1 and TRBJ2-5): KAGVTQTPRYLIKTRGQQVTLSCSPISGHRSVSWYQQTPGQGLQFLFEYFSETQRNKGNFPGRFSGRQFSNSRSEMNVSTLELGDSALYLCASSPPLSSDGETQYFGPGTRLLVL.

This chain uses TRBV28 with TRBJ2-7; 8 nucleotides match TRBD2. This CDR3 comprises 16 residues. Trimming cost V 5 bases and J 1 base; bases outside gene matches: 10. CDR1 and CDR2 (germline): MDHEN, SYDVKM. In nucleotides, the CDR3 is TGTGCCAGCAGTCCGGAGGGGACTAGGCTTTCCTACGAGCAGTACTTC. This sequence encodes CASSPEGTRLSYEQYF.

The rearrangement joins TRBV3-1 (or the pseudogene TRBV3-2) to TRBJ1-4, with 8 positions matching TRBD1. This CDR3 has 16 amino acids. The V gene's germline CDR1 is LGHDT and CDR2 YNNKEL (reference sequence). V lost 3 bases to trimming and J lost 8 bases; unmatched junction nucleotides: 11. In DNA, the CDR3 is TGTGCCAGCAGCCAGGTACATCAGGGGGCAGGAGAAAAACTGTTTTTT. Translation gives CASSQVHQGAGEKLFF.

This chain joins TRBV6-2 or TRBV6-3 and TRBJ2-1; 9 bases map to TRBD1. The CDR3 has 17 amino acids. The V and J ends lost 4 bases and 5 bases, in that order; junction bases with no gene match: 12. The germline V gene encodes CDR1 MNHEY and CDR2 SVGEGT. The CDR3 region has the DNA TGTGCCAGCAGTTCCCCCTACAGGGGGCGATCGGACAATGAGCAGTTCTTC. Translated: CASSSPYRGRSDNEQFF.

The V call is TRBV23-1, the J call TRBJ1-3; the match to TRBD1 covers 8 bases. TRBV23-1 is marked as an open reading frame, function uncertain. After removal of 4 bases from V and 2 bases from J, the junction contained 7 bases not matched to a gene. This CDR3 region has 16 residues. The CDR3 loop is CASSPPDRDPGNTIYF. The CDR3 DNA reads TGCGCCAGCAGTCCCCCGGACAGGGACCCTGGAAACACCATATATTTT.

V gene TRBV5-4 combines with J gene TRBJ2-7; a possible D gene is TRBD2 (6 bases). CDR1 SGHNT and CDR2 YYREEE come from the germline V gene (reference sequence). Trimming cost V 2 bases and J 4 bases, with 10 bases left between them. The CDR3 covers 13 residues. CDR3 sequence: CASSFRAGYEQYF. The DNA of the CDR3 is TGTGCCAGCAGCTTTCGGGCGGGGTACGAGCAGTACTTC.

This rearrangement joins TRBV9 to TRBJ1-2, with TRBD1 matching 7 bases. The V and J ends lost 4 bases and 11 bases, in that order; junction bases with no gene match: 17. Germline V gene sequence: CDR1 SGDLS, CDR2 YYNGEE. The CDR3 contains 15 residues. The CDR3 region has the DNA TGTGCCAGCAGCCCCGGGACAGCCAACGATTGGGGGTACACCTTC. This translates into CASSPGTANDWGYTF.

CDR3 in amino acids: CASETPGQPQHF. CDR3 sequence (DNA): TGTGCCAGCGAGACCCCAGGGCAGCCCCAGCATTTT. The V gene is TRBV2, the J gene TRBJ1-5; possible D gene TRBD1, 5 bases. Per the germline V gene, CDR1 is SNHLY and CDR2 is FYNNEI. The CDR3 contains 12 residues. Trimming shortened V by 8 bases and J by 7 bases, and 12 bases separated the two germline ends.

V is TRBV7-2 and J is TRBJ2-5, with 7 bases identical to TRBD2. Germline V lookup: CDR1 SGHTA, CDR2 FQGNSA. This CDR3 has 16 amino acids. V trimming: 0 bases; J trimming: 9 bases; junction bases outside the gene matches: 13. The CDR3 nucleotides read TGTGCCAGCAGCTTAGCCCTAGGACTAGGGGAGAGGGCCCAGTACTTC. It specifies CASSLALGLGERAQYF.

V is TRBV19 and J is TRBJ2-4, with 8 bases fitting TRBD1. With V trimmed by 5 bases and J by 1 base, 4 bases remained unmatched. Germline-derived CDR1 and CDR2 are LNHDA and SQIVND (reference sequence). The CDR3 contains 15 residues. In DNA form, the CDR3 reads TGTGCCAGTAGTCAGGGGGCTGGGGCCAAAAACATTCAGTACTTC. Residues: CASSQGAGAKNIQYF.